Below, 8 T cell receptor beta chains from the same sample are listed, as sequenced in a study of low-dose radiotherapy and immunotherapy resistance in tumors. This sample's time point: before trial treatment. TRAV- and TRBV-specific primers were used for first-strand cDNA, which covered alpha and beta chains. Using a constant-region primer together with a V-primer adapter, TCRs were subjected to roughly 20 PCR cycles of amplification. TCRdb ran MiXCR on the reads and lists one entry per CDR3 protein. The data show roughly 54,000 distinct CDR3 sequences, around 27% seen once. The source was PBMCs, collected before treatment. The receptors were sampled from a male donor with prostate cancer.

The table lists this clonotype with many counts. The genes are TRBV20-1 and TRBJ1-2, with D possibly TRBD1 on 5 matching bases. CDR1 is DFQATT, CDR2 SNEGSKA, per germline (reference sequence). There are 15 residues in the CDR3. Deletions cut 1 base from V and 2 bases from J, with 14 bases between. The CDR3: CSARGDGTINYGYTF. The DNA for the CDR3 is TGCAGTGCTAGAGGGGACGGAACGATCAACTATGGCTACACCTTC.

J is TRBJ1-4 and V is TRBV9; D perhaps matches TRBD1 (5 bases). Germline loops: CDR1 SGDLS, CDR2 YYNGEE. The CDR3 contains 16 residues. The V end lost 4 bases, the J end lost 8 bases, and 21 bases lay between the germline ends. In DNA, the CDR3 is TGTGCCAGCAGCCCTTCCCTCAAGGGGACGGGGGAAAAACTGTTTTTT. It codes for CASSPSLKGTGEKLFF.

As for this clonotype: A much bigger clone sits one base away, suggesting this may be a read error. The CDR3 DNA follows: TGCGGTGCTAGGCCCACAGCTACAACTAATGAAAAACTGTTTTTT. Translation gives CGARPTATTNEKLFF. The chain employs TRBV20-1 and TRBJ1-4, with D uncertain. This CDR3 spans 15 amino acids. Per germline, CDR1 DFQATT and CDR2 SNEGSKA (reference sequence).

This clonotype has ten or more counts. The rearrangement links TRBV12-3 or TRBV12-4 to TRBJ1-1, with D perhaps TRBD1 (6 bases). This CDR3 comprises 11 residues. Trimming stripped 6 bases from V and 7 bases from J, with 9 bases between. CDR3 bases: TGTGCCAGCAGGGAACAGGGTGAAGCTTTCTTT. Translating it yields CASREQGEAFF.

This clonotype was seen many times. The chain combines TRBV6-2 or TRBV6-3 with TRBJ2-3; D not resolved. The V and J ends lost 5 bases and 1 base respectively, with 7 bases between them. This CDR3 has 13 amino acids. Germline V CDR1 and CDR2: MNHEY, SVGEGT. CDR3 region: CASSGYRTDTQYF. Here the CDR3 DNA reads TGTGCCAGCAGTGGATACCGCACAGATACGCAGTATTTT.

This clonotype was counted at least ten times. The chain combines TRBV10-2 with TRBJ1-5; TRBD1 matches at 9 bases. The CDR3 totals 15 residues. Per germline, CDR1 WSHSY and CDR2 SAAADI. With V trimmed by 6 bases and J by 1 base, 4 bases remained unmatched. DNA for the CDR3: TGCGCCAGCAGCGGACAGGGGTTGAGCAATCAGCCCCAGCATTTT. This sequence encodes CASSGQGLSNQPQHF.

The V gene is TRBV15, the J gene TRBJ2-5; 7 nucleotides match TRBD1. Per the germline V gene, CDR1 is LNHNV and CDR2 is YYDKDF (reference sequence). The junction had 14 bases not matched to a gene; V was cut back by 2 bases and J by 5 bases. CDR3 length: 17 amino acids. CDR3 nucleotide sequence: TGTGCCACCAGCAGATCAGAGGGGGCAGTGGCTGGGGAGACCCAGTACTTC. It encodes CATSRSEGAVAGETQYF.

The genes are TRBV5-1 and TRBJ1-1; 7 bases are a match to TRBD1. J lost 1 base, V lost 2 bases, and 5 bases had no gene match. This CDR3 comprises 15 residues. Germline CDR1 SGHRS, CDR2 YFSETQ. For the CDR3, the DNA is TGCGCCAGCAGCTTATGGGGACAGACGAACACTGAAGCTTTCTTT. It encodes CASSLWGQTNTEAFF.